The rows below give T cell receptor beta chains drawn from one sample of a study of blood T cells in healthy people across ages. MiXCR was run by TCRdb on the 5' RACE reads, yielding one entry per CDR3 protein. The table has nearly 800,000 distinct CDR3 sequences, 56% seen once; the top ten hold 20% to 30%. Sequenced sample: blood. All receptors derive from a man aged 35-49 years in good health. Both conserved end residues are part of each CDR3. D genes are given only for firm matches. The listing skips clone size in some rows; elsewhere it reads once, few, many or a size class.

d_call,clone_size,cdr3_length,j_call,v_call,cdr3_aa,cdr3_nt
TRBD1,-,14,TRBJ1-1,TRBV9,CASSETGANTEAFF,TGTGCCAGCAGCGAGACAGGGGCGAACACTGAAGCTTTCTTT
-,-,11,TRBJ2-4,TRBV25-1,CASSHVDIQYF,TGTGCCAGCAGTCATGTAGACATTCAGTACTTC
-,-,16,TRBJ2-1,TRBV12-3/TRBV12-4,CASTYLSGSSYNEQFF,TGTGCCAGCACCTACCTTAGCGGAAGCTCCTACAATGAGCAGTTCTTC
-,-,16,TRBJ1-6,TRBV7-2,CASSSDAYSYNSPLHF,TGTGCCAGCAGTTCTGACGCTTACTCCTATAATTCACCCCTCCACTTT
TRBD1,-,17,TRBJ1-2,TRBV6-5,CASSYRTGGSSKDGYTF,TGTGCCAGCAGTTACCGGACAGGGGGCTCGTCGAAGGATGGCTACACCTTC
-,few,11,TRBJ1-2,TRBV6-1,CASNANYGYTF,TGTGCCAGCAATGCTAACTATGGCTACACCTTC
TRBD2,-,14,TRBJ2-3,TRBV20-1,CSHQAGGMFDTQYF,TGCAGTCACCAAGCGGGGGGGATGTTTGATACGCAGTATTTT
-,-,13,TRBJ2-7,TRBV6-2/TRBV6-3,CASTRDELGEQYF,TGTGCCAGCACCCGGGACGAACTGGGCGAGCAGTACTTC
TRBD2,few,18,TRBJ2-5,TRBV4-2,CASSQDRASGVAGETQYF,TGTGCCAGCAGCCAAGATAGGGCTAGCGGGGTGGCAGGAGAGACCCAGTACTTC
TRBD2,many,13,TRBJ2-5,TRBV20-1,CSARATSERTQYF,TGCAGTGCTCGTGCGACTAGCGAGAGAACCCAGTACTTC
TRBD2,-,15,TRBJ2-5,TRBV11-2,CASSLGTHGGETQYF,TGTGCCAGCAGCTTAGGGACCCACGGGGGGGAGACCCAGTACTTC
-,few,14,TRBJ2-5,TRBV7-9,CASSLGLNGETQYF,TGTGCCAGCAGCTTAGGGCTTAACGGAGAGACCCAGTACTTC
TRBD1,-,14,TRBJ1-2,TRBV29-1,CSVVETGFIYGYTF,TGCAGCGTTGTCGAGACAGGGTTTATCTATGGCTACACCTTC
-,-,15,TRBJ2-4,TRBV28,CASSPRGAGRNIQYF,TGTGCCAGCAGTCCCCGGGGGGCAGGGAGGAACATTCAGTACTTC
-,-,12,TRBJ1-6,TRBV7-9,CASNGGYSPLHF,TGTGCCAGCAACGGAGGATATTCACCCCTCCACTTT
TRBD1,few,15,TRBJ2-4,TRBV11-2,CASSLAIPRGNIQYF,TGTGCCAGCAGCTTAGCTATACCCAGGGGGAACATTCAGTACTTC
TRBD1,-,15,TRBJ2-3,TRBV7-9,CASSTGTGPTDTQYF,TGTGCCAGCAGCACCGGGACAGGACCCACAGATACGCAGTATTTT
-,-,13,TRBJ2-1,TRBV5-1,CASSLVGTNEQFF,TGCGCCAGCAGCTTGGTGGGAACTAATGAGCAGTTCTTC
-,-,11,TRBJ2-7,TRBV28,CASSLLAEQYF,TGTGCCAGCAGTTTATTAGCGGAGCAGTACTTC
TRBD1,-,14,TRBJ1-1,TRBV29-1,CSVDLTGVNTEAFF,TGCAGCGTAGACTTGACAGGGGTGAACACTGAAGCTTTCTTT
-,-,19,TRBJ2-2,TRBV5-5,CASSLGGHMVRGNTGELFF,TGTGCCAGCAGCTTGGGGGGCCACATGGTGAGGGGGAACACCGGGGAACTGTTTTTT
-,-,13,TRBJ2-4,TRBV5-5,CASSLQGQNIQYF,TGTGCCAGCAGCCTACAGGGTCAAAACATTCAGTACTTC
-,-,14,TRBJ2-5,TRBV12-5,CASGSGQIQETQYF,TGTGCTAGTGGTTCCGGACAGATCCAAGAGACCCAGTACTTC
TRBD2,-,16,TRBJ2-2,TRBV7-3,CASSLRTSGDTGELFF,TGTGCCAGCAGCCTCAGGACTAGCGGGGACACCGGGGAGCTGTTTTTT
TRBD1,-,15,TRBJ2-7,TRBV6-2/TRBV6-3,CASSYSQGARDEQYF,TGTGCCAGCAGTTACTCACAGGGGGCGCGCGACGAGCAGTACTTC
-,-,13,TRBJ2-5,TRBV5-1,CASSVDPSGSQYF,TGCGCCAGCAGCGTGGACCCCTCAGGGTCCCAGTACTTC
-,-,13,TRBJ2-1,TRBV9,CASSVAAGAEQFF,TGTGCCAGCAGCGTAGCGGCGGGGGCCGAGCAGTTCTTC
-,-,15,TRBJ2-7,TRBV4-1,CASSQVARGGYEQYF,TGCGCCAGCAGCCAAGTAGCGCGCGGAGGCTACGAGCAGTACTTC
-,-,18,TRBJ2-5,TRBV5-1,CASSFPSQRGRGEETQYF,TGCGCCAGCAGCTTCCCCTCCCAAAGGGGCAGGGGAGAAGAGACCCAGTACTTC
-,-,16,TRBJ2-3,TRBV6-1,CASSRDQGGLTDTQYF,TGTGCCAGCAGTCGGGACCAGGGGGGGCTCACAGATACGCAGTATTTT
TRBD2,-,16,TRBJ2-5,TRBV3-1,CASSQRTSGPKETQYF,TGTGCCAGCAGCCAAAGGACTAGCGGGCCCAAAGAGACCCAGTACTTC
-,-,13,TRBJ1-2,TRBV7-9,CASSLWGDGGYTF,TGTGCCAGCAGCTTGTGGGGTGATGGGGGCTACACCTTC
TRBD2,-,20,TRBJ2-4,TRBV20-1,CSAAGDRTSGGVFLKNIQYF,TGCAGTGCCGCCGGTGATCGGACTAGCGGGGGGGTTTTTTTGAAAAACATTCAGTACTTC
-,-,14,TRBJ2-7,TRBV7-9,CASSSGTQTYEQYF,TGTGCCAGCAGCTCCGGGACCCAGACCTACGAGCAGTACTTC
TRBD1,few,14,TRBJ1-1,TRBV12-3/TRBV12-4,CASSLRQGITEAFF,TGTGCCAGCAGTTTAAGACAGGGTATCACTGAAGCTTTCTTT
-,-,14,TRBJ2-4,TRBV29-1,CSVGGVLAKNIQYF,TGCAGCGTTGGAGGGGTCCTAGCCAAAAACATTCAGTACTTC
TRBD2,few,18,TRBJ2-5,TRBV5-1,CASSSQPDGGGTKETQYF,TGCGCCAGCAGCTCACAACCCGACGGGGGAGGGACCAAAGAGACCCAGTACTTC